This T cell receptor beta chain was captured by sequencing in a study of Ad26.COV2.S vaccination and SARS-CoV-2 variants. Findings and limits, study-wide: Placebo recipients and vaccine recipients were similar in non-spike TCR breadth.

Produced via immunoSEQ multiplex PCR; TCRdb's table is partial and in-frame only. This sample has about 320,000 clones; 70% to 90% occur once, and the top ten carry 2% to 2.5%. Germline V gene sequence: CDR1 SGHAT, CDR2 FQNNGV. CDR3 length equals 18 residues. Trimming stripped 1 base from V and 0 bases from J, with 16 bases between. Noted treatment: about 20 received Ad26.COV2.S at low or high dose, single or two shots; about 5 received placebo; per-sample allocation not given. It was on day 63 after the first vaccine or placebo injection that samples were taken. On this clone itself: Its antigen remains unidentified.

The TCR comes from a person aged 18 to 59 who received the Ad26.COV2.S COVID-19 vaccine or a placebo. The chain employs TRBV11-2 and TRBJ1-3, with TRBD1 as a possible D gene (5 bases). Sequencing used peripheral blood, obtained in a trial of Ad26.COV2.S vaccine versus placebo. Here the CDR3 reads CASSLGLEGTFSGNTIYF. Here the CDR3 DNA reads TGTGCCAGCAGCTTAGGGTTAGAGGGGACTTTCTCTGGAAACACCATATATTTT.